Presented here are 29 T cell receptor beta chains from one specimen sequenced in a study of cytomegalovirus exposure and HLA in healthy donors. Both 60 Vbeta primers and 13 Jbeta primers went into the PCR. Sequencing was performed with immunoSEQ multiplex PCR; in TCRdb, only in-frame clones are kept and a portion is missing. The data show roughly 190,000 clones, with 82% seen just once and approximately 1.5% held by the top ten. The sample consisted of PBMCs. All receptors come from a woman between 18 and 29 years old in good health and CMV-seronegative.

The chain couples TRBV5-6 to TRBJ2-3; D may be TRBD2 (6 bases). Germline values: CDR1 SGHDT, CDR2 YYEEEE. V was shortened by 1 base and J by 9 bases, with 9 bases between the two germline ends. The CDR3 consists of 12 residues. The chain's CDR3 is CASSLSGRTQYF. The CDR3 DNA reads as TGTGCCAGCAGCTTGAGCGGGCGAACGCAGTATTTT.

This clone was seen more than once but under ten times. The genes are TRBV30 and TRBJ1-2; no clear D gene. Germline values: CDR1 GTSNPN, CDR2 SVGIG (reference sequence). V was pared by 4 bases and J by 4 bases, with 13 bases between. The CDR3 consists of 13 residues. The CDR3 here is CAWNLRDFYGYTF. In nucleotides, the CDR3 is TGTGCCTGGAATCTCCGAGACTTCTATGGCTACACCTTC.

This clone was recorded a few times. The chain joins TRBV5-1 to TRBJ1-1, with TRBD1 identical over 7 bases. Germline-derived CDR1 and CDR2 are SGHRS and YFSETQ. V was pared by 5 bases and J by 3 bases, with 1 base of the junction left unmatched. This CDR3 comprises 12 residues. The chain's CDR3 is CASSDRDTEAFF. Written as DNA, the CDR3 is TGCGCCAGCAGTGACAGGGACACTGAAGCTTTCTTT.

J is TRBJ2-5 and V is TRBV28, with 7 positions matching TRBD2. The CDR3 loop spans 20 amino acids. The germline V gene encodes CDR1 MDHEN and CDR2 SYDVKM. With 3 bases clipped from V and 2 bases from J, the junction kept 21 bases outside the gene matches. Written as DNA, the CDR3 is TGTGCCAGCAGTTTCTGGGTACCCCAGGGCCGGACTAGGGAGCAAGAGACCCAGTACTTC. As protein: CASSFWVPQGRTREQETQYF. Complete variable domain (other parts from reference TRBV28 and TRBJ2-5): DVKVTQSSRYLVKRTGEKVFLECVQDMDHENMFWYRQDPGLGLRLIYFSYDVKMKEKGDIPEGYSVSREKKERFSLILESASTNQTSMYLCASSFWVPQGRTREQETQYFGPGTRLLVL.

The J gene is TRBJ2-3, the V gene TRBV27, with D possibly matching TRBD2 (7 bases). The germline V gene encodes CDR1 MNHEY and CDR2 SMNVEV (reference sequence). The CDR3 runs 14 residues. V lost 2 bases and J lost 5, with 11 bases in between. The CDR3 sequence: CASSLAGAGDTQYF. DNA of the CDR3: TGTGCCAGCAGTTTAGCGGGGGCCGGAGATACGCAGTATTTT.

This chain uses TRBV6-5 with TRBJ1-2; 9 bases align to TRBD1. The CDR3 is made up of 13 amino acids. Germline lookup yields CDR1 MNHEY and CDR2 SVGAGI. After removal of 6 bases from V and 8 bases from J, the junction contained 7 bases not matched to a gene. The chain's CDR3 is CASRNRGHEGYTF. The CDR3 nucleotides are TGTGCCAGCAGGAACAGGGGGCACGAGGGCTACACCTTC.

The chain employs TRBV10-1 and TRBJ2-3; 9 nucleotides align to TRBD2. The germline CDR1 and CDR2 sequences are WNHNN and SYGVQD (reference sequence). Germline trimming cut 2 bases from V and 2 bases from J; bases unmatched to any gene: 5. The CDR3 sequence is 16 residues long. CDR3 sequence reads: CASSELRLADTDTQYF. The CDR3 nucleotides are TGCGCCAGCAGTGAGCTGAGACTAGCGGACACAGATACGCAGTATTTT.

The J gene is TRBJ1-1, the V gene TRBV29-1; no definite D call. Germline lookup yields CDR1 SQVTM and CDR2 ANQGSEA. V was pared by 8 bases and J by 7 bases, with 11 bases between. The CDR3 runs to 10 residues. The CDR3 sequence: CSTETSEAFF. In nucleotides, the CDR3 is TGCAGCACCGAAACAAGTGAAGCTTTCTTT.

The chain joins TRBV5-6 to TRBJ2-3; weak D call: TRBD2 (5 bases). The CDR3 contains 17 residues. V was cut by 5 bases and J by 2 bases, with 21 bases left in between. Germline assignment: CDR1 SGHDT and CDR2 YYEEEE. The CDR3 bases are TGTGCCAGCAGTCAGGACTCCCCTGGTCTATACACAGATACGCAGTATTTT. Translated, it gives CASSQDSPGLYTDTQYF. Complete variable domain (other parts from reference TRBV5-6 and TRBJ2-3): DAGVTQSPTHLIKTRGQQVTLRCSPKSGHDTVSWYQQALGQGPQFIFQYYEEEERQRGNFPDRFSGHQFPNYSSELNVNALLLGDSALYLCASSQDSPGLYTDTQYFGPGTRLTVL.

The CDR3 is CASSREPSGEQYV. The CDR3 DNA reads TGCGCCAGCAGCCGAGAGCCTTCGGGGGAGCAGTACGTC. The V and J genes are TRBV4-1 and TRBJ2-7, with D possibly being TRBD2 (5 bases). The CDR3 sequence is 13 residues long. Between the trimmed V and J ends, which lost 4 bases and 7 bases, there was a span of 14 bases. Per germline, CDR1 MGHRA and CDR2 YSYEKL.

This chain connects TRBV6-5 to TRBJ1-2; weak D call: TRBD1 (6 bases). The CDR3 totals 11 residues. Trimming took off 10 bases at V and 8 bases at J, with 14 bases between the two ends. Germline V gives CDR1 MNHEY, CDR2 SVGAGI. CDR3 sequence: CATFTGRGYTF. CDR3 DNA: TGTGCCACCTTTACAGGGAGAGGCTACACCTTC.

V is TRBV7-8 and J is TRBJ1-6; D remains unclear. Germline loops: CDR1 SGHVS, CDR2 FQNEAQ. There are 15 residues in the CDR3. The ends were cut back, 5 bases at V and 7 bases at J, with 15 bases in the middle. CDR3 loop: CASSATREVNSPLHF. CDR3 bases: TGTGCCAGCAGCGCGACACGGGAGGTGAATTCACCCCTCCACTTT.

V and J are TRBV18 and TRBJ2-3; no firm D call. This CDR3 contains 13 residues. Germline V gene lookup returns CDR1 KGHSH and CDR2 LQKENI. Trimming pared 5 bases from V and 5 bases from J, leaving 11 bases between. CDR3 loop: CASSALVGDTQYF. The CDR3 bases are TGTGCCAGCTCAGCCCTAGTGGGAGATACGCAGTATTTT.

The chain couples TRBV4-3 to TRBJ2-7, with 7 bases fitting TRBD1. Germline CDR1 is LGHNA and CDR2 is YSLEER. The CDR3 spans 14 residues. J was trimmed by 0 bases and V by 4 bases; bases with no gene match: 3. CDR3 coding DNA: TGCGCCAGCAGCCCGGGACAGCCCTCCTACGAGCAGTACTTC. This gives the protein CASSPGQPSYEQYF.

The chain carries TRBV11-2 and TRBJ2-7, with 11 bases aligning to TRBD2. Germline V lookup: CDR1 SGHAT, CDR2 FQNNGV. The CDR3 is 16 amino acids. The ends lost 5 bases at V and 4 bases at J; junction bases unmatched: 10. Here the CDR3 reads CASSPGLAEEGYEQYV. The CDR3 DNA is TGTGCCAGCAGCCCGGGACTAGCGGAGGAGGGGTACGAGCAGTACGTC.

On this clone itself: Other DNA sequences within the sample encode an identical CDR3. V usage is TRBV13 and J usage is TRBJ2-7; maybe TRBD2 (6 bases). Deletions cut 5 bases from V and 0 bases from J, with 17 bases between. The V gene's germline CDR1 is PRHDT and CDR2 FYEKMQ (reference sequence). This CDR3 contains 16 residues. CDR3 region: CASSPLAGGISYEQYF. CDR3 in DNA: TGTGCCAGCAGCCCACTAGCAGGAGGGATCTCCTACGAGCAGTACTTC.

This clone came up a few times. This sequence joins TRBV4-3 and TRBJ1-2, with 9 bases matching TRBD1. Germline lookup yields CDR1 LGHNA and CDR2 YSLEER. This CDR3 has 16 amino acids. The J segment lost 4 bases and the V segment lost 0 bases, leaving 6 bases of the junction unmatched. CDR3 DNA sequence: TGCGCCAGCAGCCAAGATACAGGGGGCGCGGGCTATGGCTACACCTTC. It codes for CASSQDTGGAGYGYTF.

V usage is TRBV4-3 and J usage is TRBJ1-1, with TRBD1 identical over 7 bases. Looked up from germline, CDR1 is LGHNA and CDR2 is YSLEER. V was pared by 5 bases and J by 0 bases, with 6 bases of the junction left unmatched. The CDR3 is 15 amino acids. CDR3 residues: CASSKTGVVNTEAFF. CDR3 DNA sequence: TGCGCCAGCAGCAAAACAGGGGTGGTGAACACTGAAGCTTTCTTT.

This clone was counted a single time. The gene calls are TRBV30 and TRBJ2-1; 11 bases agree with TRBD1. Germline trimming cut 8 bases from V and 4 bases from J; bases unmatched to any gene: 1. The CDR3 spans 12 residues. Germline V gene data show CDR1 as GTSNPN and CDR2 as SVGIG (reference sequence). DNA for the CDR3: TGTGCCGGGACAGGGGGGTACAATGAGCAGTTCTTC. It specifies CAGTGGYNEQFF.

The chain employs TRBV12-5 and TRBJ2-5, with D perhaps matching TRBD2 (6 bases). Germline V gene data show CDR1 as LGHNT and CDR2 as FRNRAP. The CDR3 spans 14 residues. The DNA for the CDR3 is TGTGCCACGTACTACCGGGACTCCCGGGAGACCCAGTACTTC. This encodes CATYYRDSRETQYF.

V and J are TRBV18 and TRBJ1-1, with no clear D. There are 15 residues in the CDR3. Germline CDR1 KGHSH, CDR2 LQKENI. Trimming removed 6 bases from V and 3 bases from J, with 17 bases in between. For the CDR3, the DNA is TGTGCCAGCTCCCCTGCAGGAAGACATGACACTGAAGCTTTCTTT. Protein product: CASSPAGRHDTEAFF.

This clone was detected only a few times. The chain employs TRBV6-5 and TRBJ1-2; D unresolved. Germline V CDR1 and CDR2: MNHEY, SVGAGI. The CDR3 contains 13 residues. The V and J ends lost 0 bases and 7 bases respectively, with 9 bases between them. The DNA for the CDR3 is TGTGCCAGCAGTTACTCGAAGGAGGGTGGCTACACCTTC. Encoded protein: CASSYSKEGGYTF.

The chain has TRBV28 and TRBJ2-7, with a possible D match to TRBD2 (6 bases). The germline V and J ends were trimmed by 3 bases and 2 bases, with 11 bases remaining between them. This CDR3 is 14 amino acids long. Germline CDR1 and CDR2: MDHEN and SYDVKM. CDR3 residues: CASSLVGGPYEQYF. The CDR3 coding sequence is TGTGCCAGCAGTTTGGTGGGAGGACCCTACGAGCAGTACTTC.

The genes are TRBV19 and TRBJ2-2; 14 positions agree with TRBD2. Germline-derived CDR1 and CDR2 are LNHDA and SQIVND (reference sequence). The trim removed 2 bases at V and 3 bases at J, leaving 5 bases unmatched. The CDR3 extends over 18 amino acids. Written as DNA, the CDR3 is TGTGCCAGTAGTATAACTGGACTAGCGGGAGGATACACCGGGGAGCTGTTTTTT. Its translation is CASSITGLAGGYTGELFF.

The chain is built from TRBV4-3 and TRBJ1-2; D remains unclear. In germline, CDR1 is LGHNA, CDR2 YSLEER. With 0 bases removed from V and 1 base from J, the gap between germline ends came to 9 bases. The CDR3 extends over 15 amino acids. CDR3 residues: CASSQDQALNYGYTF. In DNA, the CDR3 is TGCGCCAGCAGCCAAGACCAGGCTCTTAACTATGGCTACACCTTC.

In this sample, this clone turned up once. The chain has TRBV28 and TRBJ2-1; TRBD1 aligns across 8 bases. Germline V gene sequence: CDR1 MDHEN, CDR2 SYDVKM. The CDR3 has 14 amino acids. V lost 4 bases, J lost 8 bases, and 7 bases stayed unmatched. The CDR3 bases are TGTGCCAGCAGTTCGGACAGGGTTATCCATGAGCAGTTCTTC. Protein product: CASSSDRVIHEQFF.

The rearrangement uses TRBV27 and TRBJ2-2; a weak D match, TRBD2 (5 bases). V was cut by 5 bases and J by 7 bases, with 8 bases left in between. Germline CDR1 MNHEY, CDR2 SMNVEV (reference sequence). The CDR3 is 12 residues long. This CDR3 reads CASSPAGGELFF. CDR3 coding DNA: TGTGCCAGCAGTCCCGCGGGCGGGGAGCTGTTTTTT.

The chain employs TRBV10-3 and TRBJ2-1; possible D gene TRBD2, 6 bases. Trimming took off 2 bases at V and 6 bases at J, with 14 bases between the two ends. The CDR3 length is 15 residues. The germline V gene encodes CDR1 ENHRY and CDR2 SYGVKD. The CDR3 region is CAISEPRLVSNEQFF. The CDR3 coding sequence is TGTGCCATCAGTGAGCCTCGACTAGTAAGCAATGAGCAGTTCTTC.

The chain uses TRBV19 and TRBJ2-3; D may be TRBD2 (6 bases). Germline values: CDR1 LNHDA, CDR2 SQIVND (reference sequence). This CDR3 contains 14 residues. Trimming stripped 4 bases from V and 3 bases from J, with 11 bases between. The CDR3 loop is CASSTSGVTDTQYF. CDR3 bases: TGTGCCAGTAGTACCTCGGGGGTGACAGATACGCAGTATTTT.